This T cell receptor beta chain was observed in a study of shared clonotypes between healthy human individuals. Sequencing used immunoSEQ multiplex PCR; TCRdb keeps in-frame clones, though not all of them. The sample includes 300,000 to 350,000 clones, around 79% seen only once; the top ten take 8% to 13%. The CDR3 spans 14 residues. CDR1 and CDR2 from the germline V gene are SGHDN and FVKESK. Trimming stripped 1 base from V and 0 bases from J, with 4 bases between. Sequences were obtained from memory CD4+ T cells sorted from blood. The subset is: CD45RA-negative fraction. This clonotype was sampled from a man aged 25 to 45 in good health. The genes are TRBV14 and TRBJ2-1, with D unclear. CDR3 DNA sequence: TGTGCCAGCAGCCAAGGCTTCTCCTACAATGAGCAGTTCTTC. Translating gives CASSQGFSYNEQFF. The full variable domain, in which reference TRBV14 and TRBJ2-1 provide the parts outside the CDR3, is EAGVTQFPSHSVIEKGQTVTLRCDPISGHDNLYWYRRVMGKEIKFLLHFVKESKQDESGMPNNRFLAERTGGTYSTLKVQPAELEDSGVYFCASSQGFSYNEQFFGPGTRLTVL.